These 11 T cell receptor beta chains were all obtained from the same sample, sequenced in a study of blood T cell repertoires in COVID-19. Some clones are missing from TCRdb's copy, which holds only in-frame ones; the method was immunoSEQ multiplex PCR. The profile covers some 180,000 clones, with approximately 85% appearing a single time and around 7.8% taken by the ten largest. Sequences were obtained from peripheral blood. Receptors were obtained from a woman aged 55-69 years with acute or convalescent COVID-19.

As to this clone: Other DNA sequences of this sample code for an identical CDR3. The gene calls are TRBV5-1 and TRBJ2-5, with D perhaps matching TRBD1 (5 bases). Germline values: CDR1 SGHRS, CDR2 YFSETQ. This CDR3 contains 13 residues. V was clipped by 0 bases and J by 5 bases, with 8 bases between them. CDR3: CASSLEGRETQYF. The CDR3 nucleotides read TGCGCCAGCAGCTTGGAGGGGCGTGAGACCCAGTACTTC. The entire variable domain, with the rest obtained from reference TRBV5-1 and TRBJ2-5, is as follows: KAGVTQTPRYLIKTRGQQVTLSCSPISGHRSVSWYQQTPGQGLQFLFEYFSETQRNKGNFPGRFSGRQFSNSRSEMNVSTLELGDSALYLCASSLEGRETQYFGPGTRLLVL.

The chain combines TRBV5-1 with TRBJ1-1; 8 bases align to TRBD1. The V gene's germline CDR1 is SGHRS and CDR2 YFSETQ. The CDR3 sequence is 17 residues long. Germline trimming cut 0 bases from V and 6 bases from J; bases unmatched to any gene: 13. CDR3 coding DNA: TGCGCCAGCAGCTTGGGCCAGGGGGCGATGGGGAGGGCTGAAGCTTTCTTT. This encodes CASSLGQGAMGRAEAFF.

The chain is built from TRBV27 and TRBJ1-2, with D possibly matching TRBD1 (6 bases). The CDR3 loop spans 14 amino acids. Germline CDR1 reads MNHEY; CDR2 reads SMNVEV (reference sequence). The V end lost 5 bases, the J end lost 8 bases, and 18 bases lay between the germline ends. CDR3 DNA sequence: TGTGCCAGCAGTAGCCATGGGGGGGCAAGGGGCTACACCTTC. This encodes CASSSHGGARGYTF.

The J gene is TRBJ1-2, the V gene TRBV3-1 (or the pseudogene TRBV3-2); D gene unclear. The ends were cut back, 0 bases at V and 0 bases at J, with 11 bases in the middle. CDR1 and CDR2 from the germline V gene are LGHDT and YNNKEL (reference sequence). This CDR3 has 16 amino acids. The CDR3, as DNA: TGTGCCAGCAGCCAAGACGTGTTGGGCTCTAACTATGGCTACACCTTC. Translating it yields CASSQDVLGSNYGYTF.

V and J are TRBV6-5 and TRBJ1-1; D is unclear. CDR1 and CDR2 (germline): MNHEY, SVGAGI. The CDR3 totals 12 residues. V shed 2 bases and J shed 3 bases, with 4 bases lying between them. In DNA form, the CDR3 reads TGTGCCAGCAGTTACCAGGACACTGAAGCTTTCTTT. Residues: CASSYQDTEAFF.

The CDR3 DNA is TGTGCCAGTTACTCCGGGACAGGGGCTACAGATACGCAGTATTTT. Its protein product is CASYSGTGATDTQYF. The V gene is TRBV6-5, the J gene TRBJ2-3, with 10 bases identical to TRBD1. V was pared by 9 bases and J by 3 bases, with 9 bases of the junction left unmatched. CDR1 MNHEY and CDR2 SVGAGI come from the germline V gene. The CDR3 is 15 amino acids.

The chain joins TRBV6-4 to TRBJ1-6, with 7 bases identical to TRBD1. CDR3 size: 13 residues. The germline V gene encodes CDR1 MRHNA and CDR2 SNTAGT. J gave up 14 bases and V 2 bases, and 6 bases lay outside the gene matches. The DNA for the CDR3 is TGTGCCAGCAGTGACAACAGGGGTCAAACCCTCCACTTT. This translates into CASSDNRGQTLHF.

The V gene is TRBV20-1, the J gene TRBJ2-3, with TRBD2 identical over 11 bases. CDR3 length equals 13 residues. The V gene's germline CDR1 is DFQATT and CDR2 SNEGSKA (reference sequence). Trimming took 3 bases from V and 5 from J; bases not matched to a gene: 1. The CDR3 region has the DNA TGCAGTGCTAGTACTAGCGGGAGAGATACGCAGTATTTT. Encoded protein: CSASTSGRDTQYF.

The gene calls are TRBV6-1 and TRBJ2-7, with 7 bases lining up with TRBD2. The CDR3 covers 15 residues. The germline V gene has CDR1 MNHNS and CDR2 SASEGT. Germline trimming cut 0 bases from V and 4 bases from J; bases unmatched to any gene: 6. The CDR3 sequence: CASSEAGGPSYEQYF. CDR3 nucleotides: TGTGCCAGCAGTGAAGCGGGAGGGCCCAGTTACGAGCAGTACTTC.

As DNA, the CDR3 is TGCGCCAGCAGCCAAGGGGACAGGGCCACAGATACGCAGTATTTT. It codes for CASSQGDRATDTQYF. V gene TRBV4-1 combines with J gene TRBJ2-3; 9 bases fit TRBD1. CDR1 is MGHRA, CDR2 YSYEKL, per germline. V lost 1 base and J lost 2; bases outside the gene matches: 1. This CDR3 has 15 amino acids.

This chain uses TRBV19 with TRBJ1-3; weak D call: TRBD1 (6 bases). Trimming stripped 6 bases from V and 0 bases from J, with 12 bases between. Germline V lookup: CDR1 LNHDA, CDR2 SQIVND (reference sequence). CDR3 size: 15 residues. The CDR3, as DNA: TGTGCCAGTAGACGGACAGCTAACTCTGGAAACACCATATATTTT. Translating gives CASRRTANSGNTIYF.